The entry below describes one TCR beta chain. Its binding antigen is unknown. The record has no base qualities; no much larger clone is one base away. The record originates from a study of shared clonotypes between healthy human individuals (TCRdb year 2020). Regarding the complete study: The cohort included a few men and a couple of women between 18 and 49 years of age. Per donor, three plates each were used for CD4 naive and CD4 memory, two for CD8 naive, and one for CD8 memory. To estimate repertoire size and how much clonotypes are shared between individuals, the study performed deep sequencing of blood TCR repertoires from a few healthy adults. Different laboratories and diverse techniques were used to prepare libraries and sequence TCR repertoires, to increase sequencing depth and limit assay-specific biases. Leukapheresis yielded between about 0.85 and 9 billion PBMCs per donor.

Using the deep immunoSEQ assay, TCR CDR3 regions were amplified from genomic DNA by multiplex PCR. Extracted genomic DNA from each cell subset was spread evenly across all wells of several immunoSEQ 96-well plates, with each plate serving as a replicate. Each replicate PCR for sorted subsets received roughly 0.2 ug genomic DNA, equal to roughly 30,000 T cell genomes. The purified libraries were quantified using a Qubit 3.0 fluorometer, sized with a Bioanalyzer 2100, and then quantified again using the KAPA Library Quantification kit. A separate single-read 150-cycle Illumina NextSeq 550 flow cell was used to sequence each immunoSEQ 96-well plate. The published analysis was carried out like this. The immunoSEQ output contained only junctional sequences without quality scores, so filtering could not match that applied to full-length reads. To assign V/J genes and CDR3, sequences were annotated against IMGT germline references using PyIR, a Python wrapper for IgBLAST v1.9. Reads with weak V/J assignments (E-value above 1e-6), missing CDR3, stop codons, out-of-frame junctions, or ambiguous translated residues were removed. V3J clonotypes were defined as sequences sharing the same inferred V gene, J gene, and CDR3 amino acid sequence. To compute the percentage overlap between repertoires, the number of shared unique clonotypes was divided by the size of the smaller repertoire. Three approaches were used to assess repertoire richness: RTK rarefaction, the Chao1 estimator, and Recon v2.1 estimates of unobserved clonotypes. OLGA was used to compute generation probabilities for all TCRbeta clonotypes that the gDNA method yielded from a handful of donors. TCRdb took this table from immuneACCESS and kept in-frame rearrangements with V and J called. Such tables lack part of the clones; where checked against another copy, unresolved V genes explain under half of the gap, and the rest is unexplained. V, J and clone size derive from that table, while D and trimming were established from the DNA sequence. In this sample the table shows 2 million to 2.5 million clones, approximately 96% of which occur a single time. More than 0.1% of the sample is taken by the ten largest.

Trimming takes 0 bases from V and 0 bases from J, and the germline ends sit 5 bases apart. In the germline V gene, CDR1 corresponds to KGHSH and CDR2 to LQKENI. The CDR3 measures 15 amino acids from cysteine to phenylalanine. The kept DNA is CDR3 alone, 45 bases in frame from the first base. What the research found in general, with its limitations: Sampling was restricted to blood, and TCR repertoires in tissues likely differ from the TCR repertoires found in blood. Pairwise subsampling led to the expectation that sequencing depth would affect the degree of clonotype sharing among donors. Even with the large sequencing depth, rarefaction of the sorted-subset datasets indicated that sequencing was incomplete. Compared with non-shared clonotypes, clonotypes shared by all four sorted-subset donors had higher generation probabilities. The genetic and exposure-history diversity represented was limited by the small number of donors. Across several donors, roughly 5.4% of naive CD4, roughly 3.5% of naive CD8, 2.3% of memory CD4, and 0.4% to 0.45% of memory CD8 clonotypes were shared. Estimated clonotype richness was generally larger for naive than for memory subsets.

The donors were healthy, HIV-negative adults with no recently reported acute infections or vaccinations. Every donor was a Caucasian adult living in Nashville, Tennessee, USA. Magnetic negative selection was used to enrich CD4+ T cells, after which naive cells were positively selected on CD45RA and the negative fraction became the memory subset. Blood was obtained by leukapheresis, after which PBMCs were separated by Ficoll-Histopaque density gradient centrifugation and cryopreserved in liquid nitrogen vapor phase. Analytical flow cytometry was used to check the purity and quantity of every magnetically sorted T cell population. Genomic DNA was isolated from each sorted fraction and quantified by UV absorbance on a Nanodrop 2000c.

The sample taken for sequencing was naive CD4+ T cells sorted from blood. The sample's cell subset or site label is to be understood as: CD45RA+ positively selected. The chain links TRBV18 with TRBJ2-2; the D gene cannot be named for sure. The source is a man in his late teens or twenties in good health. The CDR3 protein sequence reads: CASSPPTANTGELFF. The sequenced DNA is TGTGCCAGCTCACCACCAACAGCGAACACCGGGGAGCTGTTTTTT. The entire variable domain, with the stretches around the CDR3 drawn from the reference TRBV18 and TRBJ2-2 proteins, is NAGVMQNPRHLVRRRGQEARLRCSPMKGHSHVYWYRQLPEEGLKFMVYLQKENIIDESGMPKERFSAEFPKEGPSILRIQQVVRGDSAAYFCASSPPTANTGELFFGEGSRLTVL.